The sequence of this TCR beta chain was determined in a study of T cells after yellow fever vaccination. Study observations and caveats: Subsequent booster samples again held most clones from primary vaccination (nearly 98% CD4, roughly 88% CD8). A small share of clonotypes appeared in both CD4 and CD8 compartments. Abundant clonotypes (contaminants from the bulk population) could be present in FACS-sorted repertoires.

The CDR3 consists of 14 residues. Generation of TCR cDNA used 5'RACE template switching (which added a universal primer site and UMIs). One entry per CDR3 protein results from TCRdb running MiXCR on the 5' RACE reads. This table holds more than 450,000 distinct CDR3 sequences, just over 20% found once. As regards this clonotype: Its antigen is unidentified.

This receptor was taken from a man aged 18-30 years who received the YFV17D yellow fever vaccine. The chain carries TRBV21-1 and TRBJ1-2; no DNA check was done on the table's D call, TRBD1. TRBV21-1 is a pseudogene locus. The material was PBMCs, obtained less than 25 days after the first yellow fever vaccination. This CDR3 reads CASTQRQGSYGYTF. The CDR3 bases are TGTGCCAGCACCCAAAGACAGGGTAGCTACGGCTACACCTTC.